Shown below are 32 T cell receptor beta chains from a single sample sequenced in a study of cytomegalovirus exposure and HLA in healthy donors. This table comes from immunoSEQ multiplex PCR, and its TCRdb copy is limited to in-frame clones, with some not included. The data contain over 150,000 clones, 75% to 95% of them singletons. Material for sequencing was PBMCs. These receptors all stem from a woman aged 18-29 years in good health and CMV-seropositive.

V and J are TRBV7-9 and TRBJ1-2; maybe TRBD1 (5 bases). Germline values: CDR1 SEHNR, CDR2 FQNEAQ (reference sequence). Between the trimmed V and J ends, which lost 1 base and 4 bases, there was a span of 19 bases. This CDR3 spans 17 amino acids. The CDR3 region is CASSLGGREGRAYGYTF. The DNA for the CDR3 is TGTGCCAGCAGCTTAGGGGGCAGAGAGGGGAGGGCCTATGGCTACACCTTC.

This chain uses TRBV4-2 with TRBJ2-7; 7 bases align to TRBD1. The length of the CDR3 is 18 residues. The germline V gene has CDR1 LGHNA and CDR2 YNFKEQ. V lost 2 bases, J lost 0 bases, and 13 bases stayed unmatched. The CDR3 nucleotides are TGTGCCAGCAGCCAACCCGGGACAGTTTTCCAAATCTCCTACGAGCAGTACTTC. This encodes CASSQPGTVFQISYEQYF.

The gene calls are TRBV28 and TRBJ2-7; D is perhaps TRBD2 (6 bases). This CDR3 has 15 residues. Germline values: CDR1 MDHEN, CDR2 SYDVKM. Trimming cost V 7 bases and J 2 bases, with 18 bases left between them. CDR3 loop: CASTPSGLKTYEQYF. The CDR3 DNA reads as TGTGCCAGCACCCCTTCGGGACTCAAGACCTACGAGCAGTACTTC. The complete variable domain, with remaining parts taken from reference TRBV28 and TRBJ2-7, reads DVKVTQSSRYLVKRTGEKVFLECVQDMDHENMFWYRQDPGLGLRLIYFSYDVKMKEKGDIPEGYSVSREKKERFSLILESASTNQTSMYLCASTPSGLKTYEQYFGPGTRLTVT.

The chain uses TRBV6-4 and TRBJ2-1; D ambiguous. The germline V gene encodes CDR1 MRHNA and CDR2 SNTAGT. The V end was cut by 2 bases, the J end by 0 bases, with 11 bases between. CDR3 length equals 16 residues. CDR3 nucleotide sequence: TGTGCCAGCAGTGACACCGGTAGGAGCTCCTACAATGAGCAGTTCTTC. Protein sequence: CASSDTGRSSYNEQFF.

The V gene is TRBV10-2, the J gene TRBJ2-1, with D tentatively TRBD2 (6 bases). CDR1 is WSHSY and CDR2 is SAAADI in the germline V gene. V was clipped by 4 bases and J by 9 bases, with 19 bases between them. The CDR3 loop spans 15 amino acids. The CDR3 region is CASSVGDSRFGEQFF. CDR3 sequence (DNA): TGCGCCAGCAGTGTGGGGGACTCCAGGTTCGGTGAGCAGTTCTTC.

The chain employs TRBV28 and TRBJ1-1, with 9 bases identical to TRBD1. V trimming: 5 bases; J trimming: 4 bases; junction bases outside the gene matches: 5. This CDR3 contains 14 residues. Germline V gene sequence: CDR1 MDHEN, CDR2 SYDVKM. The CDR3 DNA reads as TGTGCCAGCAGTCCCGGGACAGGGAGCACTGAAGCTTTCTTT. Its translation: CASSPGTGSTEAFF.

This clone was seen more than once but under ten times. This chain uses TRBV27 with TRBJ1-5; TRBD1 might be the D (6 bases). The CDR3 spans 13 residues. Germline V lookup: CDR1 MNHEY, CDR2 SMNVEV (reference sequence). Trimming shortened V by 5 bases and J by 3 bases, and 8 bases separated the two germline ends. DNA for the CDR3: TGTGCCAGCAGTCGGGACATCAATCAGCCCCAGCATTTT. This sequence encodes CASSRDINQPQHF.

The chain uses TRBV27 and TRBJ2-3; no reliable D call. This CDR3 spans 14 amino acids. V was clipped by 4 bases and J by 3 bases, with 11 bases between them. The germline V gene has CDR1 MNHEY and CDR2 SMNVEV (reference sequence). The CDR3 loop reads CASSYWPGTDTQYF. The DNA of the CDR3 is TGTGCCAGCAGTTATTGGCCGGGTACAGATACGCAGTATTTT.

The CDR3, as DNA: TGTGCCAGCAGCTCCACTAGGAGCTCCTACGAGCAGTACTTC. Translating it yields CASSSTRSSYEQYF. This chain joins TRBV7-2 and TRBJ2-7; tentatively, D is TRBD2 (5 bases). The CDR3 extends over 14 amino acids. CDR1 SGHTA and CDR2 FQGNSA come from the germline V gene. Deletions cut 4 bases from V and 0 bases from J, with 10 bases between.

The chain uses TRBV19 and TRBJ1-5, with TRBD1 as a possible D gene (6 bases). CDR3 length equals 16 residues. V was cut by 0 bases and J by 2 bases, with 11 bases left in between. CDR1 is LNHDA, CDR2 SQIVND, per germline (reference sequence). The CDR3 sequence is CASSIEVRGGNQPQHF. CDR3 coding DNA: TGTGCCAGTAGTATAGAAGTCAGGGGCGGCAATCAGCCCCAGCATTTT. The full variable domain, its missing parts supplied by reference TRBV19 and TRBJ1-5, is DGGITQSPKYLFRKEGQNVTLSCEQNLNHDAMYWYRQDPGQGLRLIYYSQIVNDFQKGDIAEGYSVSREKKESFPLTVTSAQKNPTAFYLCASSIEVRGGNQPQHFGDGTRLSIL.

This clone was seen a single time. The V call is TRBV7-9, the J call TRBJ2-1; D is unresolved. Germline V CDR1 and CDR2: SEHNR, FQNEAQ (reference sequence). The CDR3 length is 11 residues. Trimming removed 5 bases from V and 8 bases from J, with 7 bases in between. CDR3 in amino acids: CASSPGHEQFF. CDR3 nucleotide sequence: TGTGCCAGCAGCCCGGGTCATGAGCAGTTCTTC.

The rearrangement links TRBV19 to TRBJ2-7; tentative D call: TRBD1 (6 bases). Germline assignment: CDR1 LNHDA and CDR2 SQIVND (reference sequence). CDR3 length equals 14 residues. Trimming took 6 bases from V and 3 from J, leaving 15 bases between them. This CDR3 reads CASSPLQGYYEQYF. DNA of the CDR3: TGTGCCAGTAGCCCCTTACAGGGATACTACGAGCAGTACTTC.

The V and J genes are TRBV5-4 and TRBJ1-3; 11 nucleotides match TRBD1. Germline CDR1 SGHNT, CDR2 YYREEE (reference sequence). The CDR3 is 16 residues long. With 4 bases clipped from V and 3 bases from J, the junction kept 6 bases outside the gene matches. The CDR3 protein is CASSARTGGSGNTIYF. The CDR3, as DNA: TGTGCCAGCAGCGCGCGGACAGGGGGCAGTGGAAACACCATATATTTT.

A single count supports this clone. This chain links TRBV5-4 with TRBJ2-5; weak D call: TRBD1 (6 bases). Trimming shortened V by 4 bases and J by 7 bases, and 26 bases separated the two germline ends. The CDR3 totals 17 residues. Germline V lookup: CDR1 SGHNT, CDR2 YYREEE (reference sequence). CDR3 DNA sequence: TGTGCCAGCAGCACCAGGGGCATGGGACGTCGCTGGGGGACCCAGTACTTC. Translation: CASSTRGMGRRWGTQYF.

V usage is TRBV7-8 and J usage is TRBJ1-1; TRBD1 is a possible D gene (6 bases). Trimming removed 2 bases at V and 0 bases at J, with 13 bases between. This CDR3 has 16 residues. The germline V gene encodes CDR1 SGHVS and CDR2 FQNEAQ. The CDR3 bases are TGTGCCAGCAGCTTAACTCGGACAGAAATGAACACTGAAGCTTTCTTT. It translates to CASSLTRTEMNTEAFF.

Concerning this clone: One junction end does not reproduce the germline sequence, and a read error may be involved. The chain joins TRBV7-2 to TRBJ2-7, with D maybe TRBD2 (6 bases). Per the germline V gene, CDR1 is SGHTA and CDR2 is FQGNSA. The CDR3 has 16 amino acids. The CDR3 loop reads CASSVALAPLGYEQYF. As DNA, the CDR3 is TGTGCCAGCAGCGTAGCCCTAGCGCCCCTCGGCTACGAGCAGTACTTC.

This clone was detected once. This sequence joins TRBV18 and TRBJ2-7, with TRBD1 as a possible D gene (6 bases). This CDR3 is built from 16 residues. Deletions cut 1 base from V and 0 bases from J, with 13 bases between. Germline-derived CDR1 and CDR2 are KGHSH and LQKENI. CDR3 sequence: CASSPRTGTSSYEQYF. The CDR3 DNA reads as TGTGCCAGCTCACCACGGACCGGGACATCCTCCTACGAGCAGTACTTC.

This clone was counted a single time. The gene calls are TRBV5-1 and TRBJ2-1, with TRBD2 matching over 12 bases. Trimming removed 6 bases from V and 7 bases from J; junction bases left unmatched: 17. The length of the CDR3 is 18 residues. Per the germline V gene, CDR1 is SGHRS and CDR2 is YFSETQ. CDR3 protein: CASKLRLAGVPPWNEQFF. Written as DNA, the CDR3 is TGCGCCAGCAAACTAAGACTAGCGGGAGTCCCCCCCTGGAATGAGCAGTTCTTC.

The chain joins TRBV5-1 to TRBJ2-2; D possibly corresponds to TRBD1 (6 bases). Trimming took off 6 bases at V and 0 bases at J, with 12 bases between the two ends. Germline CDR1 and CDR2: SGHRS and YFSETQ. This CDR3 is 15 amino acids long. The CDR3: CASTQRTANTGELFF. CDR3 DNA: TGCGCCAGCACCCAGCGGACAGCGAACACCGGGGAGCTGTTTTTT.

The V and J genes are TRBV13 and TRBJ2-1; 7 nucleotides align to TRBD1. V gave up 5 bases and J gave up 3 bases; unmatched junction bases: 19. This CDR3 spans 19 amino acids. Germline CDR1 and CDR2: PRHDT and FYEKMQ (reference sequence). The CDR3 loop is CASSPPPRGSAELYNEQFF. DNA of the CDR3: TGTGCCAGCAGCCCCCCGCCCAGGGGGTCAGCGGAGCTCTACAATGAGCAGTTCTTC.

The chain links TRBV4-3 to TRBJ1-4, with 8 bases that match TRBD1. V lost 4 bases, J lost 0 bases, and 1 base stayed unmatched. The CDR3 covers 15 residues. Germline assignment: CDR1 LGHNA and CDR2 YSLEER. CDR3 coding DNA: TGCGCCAGCAGCCCGACAGGGGCAACTAATGAAAAACTGTTTTTT. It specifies CASSPTGATNEKLFF.

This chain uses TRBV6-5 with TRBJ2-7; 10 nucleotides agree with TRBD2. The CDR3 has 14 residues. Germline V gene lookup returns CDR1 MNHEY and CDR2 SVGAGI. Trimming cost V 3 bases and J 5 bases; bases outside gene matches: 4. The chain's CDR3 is CASSYERGGDEQYF. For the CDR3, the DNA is TGTGCCAGCAGTTATGAGCGGGGGGGCGACGAGCAGTACTTC.

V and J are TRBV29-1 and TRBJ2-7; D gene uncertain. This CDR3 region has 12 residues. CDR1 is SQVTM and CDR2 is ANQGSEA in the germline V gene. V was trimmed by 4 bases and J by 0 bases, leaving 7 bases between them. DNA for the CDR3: TGCAGCGTTGGGCCCAGCTCCTACGAGCAGTACTTC. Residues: CSVGPSSYEQYF.

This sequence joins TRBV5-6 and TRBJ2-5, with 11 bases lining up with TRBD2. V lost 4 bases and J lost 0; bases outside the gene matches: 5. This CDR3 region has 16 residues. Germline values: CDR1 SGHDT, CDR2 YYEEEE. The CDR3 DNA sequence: TGTGCCAGCAGCGGACGGACTAGCGGGTACCAAGAGACCCAGTACTTC. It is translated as CASSGRTSGYQETQYF.

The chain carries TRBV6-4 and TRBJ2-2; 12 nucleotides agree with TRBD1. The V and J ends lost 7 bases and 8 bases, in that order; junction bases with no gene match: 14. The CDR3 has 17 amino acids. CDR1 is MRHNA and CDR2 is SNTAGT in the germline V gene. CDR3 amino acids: CASTRHTGQGAPGELFF. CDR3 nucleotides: TGTGCCAGCACTAGGCACACGGGACAGGGGGCGCCTGGGGAGCTGTTTTTT.

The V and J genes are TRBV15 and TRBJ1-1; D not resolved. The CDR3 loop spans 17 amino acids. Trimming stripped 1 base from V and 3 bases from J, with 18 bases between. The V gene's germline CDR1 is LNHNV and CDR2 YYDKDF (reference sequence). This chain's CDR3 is CATSRGGAGRLHTEAFF. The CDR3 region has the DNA TGTGCCACCAGCAGAGGGGGAGCAGGCCGATTGCACACTGAAGCTTTCTTT.

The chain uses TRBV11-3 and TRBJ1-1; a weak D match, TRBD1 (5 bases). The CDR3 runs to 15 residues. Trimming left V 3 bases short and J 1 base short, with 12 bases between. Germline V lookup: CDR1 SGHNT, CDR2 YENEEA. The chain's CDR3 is CASSFSGLENTEAFF. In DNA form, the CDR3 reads TGTGCCAGCAGCTTTTCGGGACTGGAGAACACTGAAGCTTTCTTT.

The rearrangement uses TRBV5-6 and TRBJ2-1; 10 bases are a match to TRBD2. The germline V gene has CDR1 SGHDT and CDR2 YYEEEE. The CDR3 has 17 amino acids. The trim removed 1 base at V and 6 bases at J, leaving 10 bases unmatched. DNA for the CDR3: TGTGCCAGCAGCTTGAAGACGTGGGCTAGCGGGGGCAATGAGCAGTTCTTC. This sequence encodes CASSLKTWASGGNEQFF.

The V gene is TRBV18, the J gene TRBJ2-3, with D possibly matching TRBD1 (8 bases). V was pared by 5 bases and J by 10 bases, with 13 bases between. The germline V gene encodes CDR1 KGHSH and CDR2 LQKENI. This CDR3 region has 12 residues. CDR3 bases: TGTGCCAGCTCATACAGGGGGGGCCCGCAGTATTTT. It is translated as CASSYRGGPQYF.

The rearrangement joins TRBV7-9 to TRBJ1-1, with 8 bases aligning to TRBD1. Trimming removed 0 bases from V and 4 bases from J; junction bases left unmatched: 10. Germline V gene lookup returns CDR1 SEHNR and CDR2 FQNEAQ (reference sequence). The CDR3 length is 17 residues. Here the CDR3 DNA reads TGTGCCAGCAGCTTAGCGGGTCAGGGGGCAGGTATCACTGAAGCTTTCTTT. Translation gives CASSLAGQGAGITEAFF.

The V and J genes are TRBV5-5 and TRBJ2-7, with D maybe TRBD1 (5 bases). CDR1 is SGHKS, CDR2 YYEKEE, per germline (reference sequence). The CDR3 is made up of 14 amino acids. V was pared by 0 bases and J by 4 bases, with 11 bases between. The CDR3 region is CASSLALGVYEQYF. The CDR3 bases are TGTGCCAGCAGCTTGGCCCTAGGGGTTTACGAGCAGTACTTC.

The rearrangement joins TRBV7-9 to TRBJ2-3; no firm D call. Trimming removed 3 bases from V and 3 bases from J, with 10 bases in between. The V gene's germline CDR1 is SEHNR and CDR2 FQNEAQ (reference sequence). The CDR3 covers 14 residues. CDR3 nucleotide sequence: TGTGCCAGCAGCTTCTCGACGGGTACAGATACGCAGTATTTT. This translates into CASSFSTGTDTQYF.